Each of the 13 T cell receptor beta chains below was sequenced from the same sample in a study of cytomegalovirus exposure and HLA in healthy donors. PCR involved 60 Vbeta and 13 Jbeta primers. The table came from immunoSEQ multiplex PCR; TCRdb's copy has only in-frame clones and leaves some out. The table includes more than 150,000 clones, approximately 81% detected once. The sequencing sample was made of PBMCs. These receptors were obtained from a man between 45 and 60 years old in good health and CMV-seronegative.

V gene TRBV27 combines with J gene TRBJ1-1, with 7 bases aligning to TRBD1. Germline lookup yields CDR1 MNHEY and CDR2 SMNVEV (reference sequence). The CDR3 loop spans 13 amino acids. With 6 bases clipped from V and 6 bases from J, the junction kept 7 bases outside the gene matches. DNA of the CDR3: TGTGCCAGCAGGTCGGACAGGCCCTCTGAAGCTTTCTTT. It encodes CASRSDRPSEAFF.

This clone turned up a few times. The rearrangement uses TRBV9 and TRBJ1-3; D not certain. The CDR3 is 16 residues long. Germline CDR1 and CDR2: SGDLS and YYNGEE. The V end lost 4 bases, the J end lost 4 bases, and 18 bases lay between the germline ends. CDR3 nucleotide sequence: TGTGCCAGCAGCCCCCAAGGAGGCAGTAAGGGAAACACCATATATTTT. This translates into CASSPQGGSKGNTIYF.

This clone has more than one count but fewer than ten. The chain is built from TRBV7-9 and TRBJ1-4; the D gene is possibly TRBD1 (5 bases). The V end was cut by 5 bases, the J end by 3 bases, with 13 bases between. Germline V gene data show CDR1 as SEHNR and CDR2 as FQNEAQ (reference sequence). The CDR3 covers 15 residues. CDR3 DNA sequence: TGTGCCAGCAGCGCAACAGGTCCTCCTAATGAAAAACTGTTTTTT. Amino acid sequence: CASSATGPPNEKLFF.

This chain links TRBV27 with TRBJ1-2; the D gene is possibly TRBD1 (5 bases). V was shortened by 5 bases and J by 7 bases, with 20 bases between the two germline ends. Germline CDR1 is MNHEY and CDR2 is SMNVEV (reference sequence). CDR3 length: 15 residues. The CDR3 nucleotides are TGTGCCAGCAGTCCGGGGGGTCGCCTCATAGGTGGCTACACCTTC. As protein: CASSPGGRLIGGYTF.

V is TRBV19 and J is TRBJ1-2, with 10 bases matching TRBD1. Germline V gene lookup returns CDR1 LNHDA and CDR2 SQIVND (reference sequence). The J segment lost 8 bases and the V segment lost 5 bases, leaving 8 bases of the junction unmatched. The CDR3 spans 14 residues. CDR3 sequence (DNA): TGTGCCAGTAGTGTCGACAGGGGGCTTTGGGGCTACACCTTC. Amino acids: CASSVDRGLWGYTF.

The V and J genes are TRBV7-2 and TRBJ2-6; tentative D call: TRBD1 (5 bases). The CDR3 consists of 17 residues. Trimming left V 2 bases short and J 0 bases short, with 11 bases between. Germline V gene lookup returns CDR1 SGHTA and CDR2 FQGNSA. The CDR3 here is CASSLWGTSSGANVLTF. For the CDR3, the DNA is TGTGCCAGCAGCTTATGGGGCACTTCCTCTGGGGCCAACGTCCTGACTTTC.

DNA of the CDR3: TGTGCCAGTAGTCCAAGGACATTCCGTGGGTCCGGGGAGCTGTTTTTT. As protein: CASSPRTFRGSGELFF. V gene TRBV19 combines with J gene TRBJ2-2, with a weak D call TRBD1 (5 bases). V gave up 5 bases and J gave up 6 bases, with 19 bases separating them. There are 16 residues in the CDR3. Germline CDR1 and CDR2: LNHDA and SQIVND (reference sequence).

This rearrangement joins TRBV7-9 to TRBJ1-1; a possible D gene is TRBD1 (6 bases). The CDR3 consists of 11 residues. Trimming took off 6 bases at V and 8 bases at J, with 10 bases between the two ends. Germline V gene sequence: CDR1 SEHNR, CDR2 FQNEAQ (reference sequence). The DNA for the CDR3 is TGTGCCAGCAGGCTTACAGGGGAAGCTTTCTTT. It yields the protein CASRLTGEAFF. The full variable domain, rest sourced from reference TRBV7-9 and TRBJ1-1, is DTGVSQNPRHKITKRGQNVTFRCDPISEHNRLYWYRQTLGQGPEFLTYFQNEAQLEKSRLLSDRFSAERPKGSFSTLEIQRTEQGDSAMYLCASRLTGEAFFGQGTRLTVV.

Regarding this clone: At one boundary the junction diverges from the germline segment, which might be a read error. The J gene is TRBJ1-1, the V gene TRBV7-9; D is possibly TRBD1 (6 bases). CDR1 and CDR2 (germline): SEHNR, FQNEAQ (reference sequence). This CDR3 comprises 15 residues. The CDR3 nucleotides are TGTTCCAGCAGCGCAAGCGGAACAGGGTTGACTGAAGCTTTCTTT. Its protein product is CSSSASGTGLTEAFF. The full variable domain, with the rest looked up from reference TRBV7-9 and TRBJ1-1, is DTGVSQNPRHKITKRGQNVTFRCDPISEHNRLYWYRQTLGQGPEFLTYFQNEAQLEKSRLLSDRFSAERPKGSFSTLEIQRTEQGDSAMYLCSSSASGTGLTEAFFGQGTRLTVV.

This chain connects TRBV4-1 to TRBJ1-1, with D perhaps TRBD1 (6 bases). V gave up 1 base and J gave up 12 bases, with 12 bases separating them. CDR1 is MGHRA and CDR2 is YSYEKL in the germline V gene. The CDR3 consists of 12 residues. Here the CDR3 reads CASSQATGEPFF. The CDR3 DNA reads TGCGCCAGCAGCCAAGCGACAGGCGAACCTTTCTTT.

Here the CDR3 reads CAGGEGPQHF. DNA of the CDR3: TGTGCCGGGGGGGAAGGTCCCCAGCATTTT. V gene TRBV6-4 combines with J gene TRBJ1-5, with D maybe TRBD1 (5 bases). Germline CDR1 MRHNA, CDR2 SNTAGT. The V and J ends lost 11 bases and 10 bases respectively, with 12 bases between them. The length of the CDR3 is 10 residues.

The chain is built from TRBV11-2 and TRBJ2-7; 8 bases map to TRBD1. CDR3 size: 16 residues. From germline, CDR1 is SGHAT and CDR2 FQNNGV. Trimming removed 5 bases from V and 0 bases from J; junction bases left unmatched: 9. CDR3 sequence: CASSAPRDRFSYEQYF. CDR3 bases: TGTGCCAGCAGCGCCCCCAGGGACAGGTTCTCCTACGAGCAGTACTTC.

This clone was detected once. The genes are TRBV2 and TRBJ2-5; D is uncertain. CDR1 and CDR2 from the germline V gene are SNHLY and FYNNEI. The length of the CDR3 is 12 residues. Between the trimmed V and J ends, which lost 4 bases and 5 bases, there was a span of 8 bases. CDR3 loop: CASSVVEETQYF. DNA for the CDR3: TGTGCCAGCAGTGTTGTCGAGGAGACCCAGTACTTC.